What follows are 10 T cell receptor beta chains derived from one specimen sequenced in a study of blood T cell repertoires in COVID-19. Method: immunoSEQ multiplex PCR; TCRdb's copy keeps in-frame clones and lacks some. The sample shows about 97,000 clones, 65% to 85% of them seen only once. Sequences were obtained from peripheral blood. The source of these receptors is a man in his sixties with acute or convalescent COVID-19.

The V and J genes are TRBV11-1 and TRBJ2-7; 10 positions agree with TRBD2. Losses at the gene ends were 1 base for V and 2 bases for J; bases not matched to a gene: 5. Germline V gene data show CDR1 as SGHAT and CDR2 as FQDESV (reference sequence). CDR3 size: 16 residues. The CDR3 DNA reads as TGTGCCAGCAGCTTAGAAGGACTAGCGGACCCCTACGAGCAGTACTTC. Translation gives CASSLEGLADPYEQYF.

This chain links TRBV3-1 (or the pseudogene TRBV3-2) with TRBJ2-2; 8 nucleotides match TRBD1. Germline V gives CDR1 LGHDT, CDR2 YNNKEL (reference sequence). This CDR3 has 14 amino acids. V lost 8 bases and J lost 4; bases outside the gene matches: 6. The CDR3 is CASFQGAGTGELFF. The CDR3 DNA sequence: TGTGCCAGCTTCCAGGGGGCTGGCACCGGGGAGCTGTTTTTT.

The gene calls are TRBV7-8 and TRBJ1-5, with TRBD1 matching over 8 bases. Trimming at V came to 2 bases and at J to 3 bases, leaving 6 bases not matched to a gene. CDR1 SGHVS and CDR2 FQNEAQ come from the germline V gene. CDR3 length: 16 amino acids. The CDR3 spells CASSLKQGAVNQPQHF. For the CDR3, the DNA is TGTGCCAGCAGCTTAAAGCAGGGGGCGGTCAATCAGCCCCAGCATTTT.

CDR3 sequence (DNA): TGTGCCAGCAGTTACGTACGGGTGAACACCGGGGAGCTGTTTTTT. Translating it yields CASSYVRVNTGELFF. The gene calls are TRBV6-5 and TRBJ2-2; D gene ambiguous. The germline V gene has CDR1 MNHEY and CDR2 SVGAGI. Trimming cost V 2 bases and J 1 base, with 8 bases left between them. The CDR3 consists of 15 residues.

The genes are TRBV29-1 and TRBJ1-1; no clear D gene. The germline CDR1 and CDR2 sequences are SQVTM and ANQGSEA. CDR3 length: 12 amino acids. The V and J ends lost 4 bases and 4 bases respectively, with 10 bases between them. The CDR3, as DNA: TGCAGCGTTGTTTACCAGGCCACTGAAGCTTTCTTT. The encoded protein is CSVVYQATEAFF.

The chain joins TRBV7-8 to TRBJ2-7, with D hard to call. The germline V gene has CDR1 SGHVS and CDR2 FQNEAQ. The V gene lost 0 bases and the J gene lost 0 bases, with 6 bases spanning the gap. CDR3 length: 14 residues. For the CDR3, the DNA is TGTGCCAGCAGCTTAGCCCCCAACTCCTACGAGCAGTACTTC. Protein sequence: CASSLAPNSYEQYF.

The DNA for the CDR3 is TGCGCCAGCAGCTTGGGTGGGACTTTCTTGGGAGAGCAGTTCTTC. It yields the protein CASSLGGTFLGEQFF. The chain carries TRBV5-1 and TRBJ2-1; weak D call: TRBD2 (6 bases). V shed 0 bases and J shed 10 bases, with 17 bases lying between them. The CDR3 is 15 amino acids. Germline assignment: CDR1 SGHRS and CDR2 YFSETQ. Complete variable domain (other parts from reference TRBV5-1 and TRBJ2-1): KAGVTQTPRYLIKTRGQQVTLSCSPISGHRSVSWYQQTPGQGLQFLFEYFSETQRNKGNFPGRFSGRQFSNSRSEMNVSTLELGDSALYLCASSLGGTFLGEQFFGPGTRLTVL.

The V and J genes are TRBV13 and TRBJ2-5; tentatively, D is TRBD1 (5 bases). The length of the CDR3 is 13 residues. V lost 2 bases, J lost 6 bases, and 10 bases lay in between. Per germline, CDR1 PRHDT and CDR2 FYEKMQ (reference sequence). The CDR3 protein is CASSLWKGQTQYF. DNA for the CDR3: TGTGCCAGCAGCTTATGGAAGGGGCAGACCCAGTACTTC.

The chain combines TRBV10-3 with TRBJ1-4, with 8 nucleotides matching TRBD1. This CDR3 has 15 residues. V lost 4 bases to trimming and J lost 7 bases; unmatched junction nucleotides: 8. Germline V gene data show CDR1 as ENHRY and CDR2 as SYGVKD. CDR3 sequence: CAISGGTGGIEKLFF. The CDR3 nucleotides read TGTGCCATCAGTGGAGGGACAGGCGGAATTGAAAAACTGTTTTTT.

The V and J genes are TRBV27 and TRBJ2-3; 13 bases match TRBD2. Germline trimming cut 2 bases from V and 6 bases from J; bases unmatched to any gene: 8. This CDR3 has 17 residues. The V gene's germline CDR1 is MNHEY and CDR2 SMNVEV (reference sequence). The CDR3 sequence: CASSLRGLAGPGDTQYF. The CDR3 nucleotides read TGTGCCAGCAGTTTAAGGGGACTAGCGGGGCCGGGGGATACGCAGTATTTT.